Listed below are T cell receptor beta chains from one sample, sequenced in a study of blood T cell repertoires in COVID-19. Here immunoSEQ multiplex PCR was the method, and the copy in TCRdb shows in-frame clones only, minus some. The top ten clones hold 0.97% of a sample with 85,000 to 130,000 clones, 90% to 95% of them seen once. Sequencing input: peripheral blood. These receptors all come from a man aged 55 to 70 with acute or convalescent COVID-19. CDR3s include the opening cysteine and the closing phenylalanine or tryptophan. Each record gives: V gene, D gene, J gene, clone size, CDR3 DNA, CDR3 protein. A D gene is named only where the DNA matches it firmly. Part of the rows lack a size; the others show once, few, many or a class for expanded clones.

TRBV2,NA,TRBJ2-7,NA,TGTGCCAGCAGTCCGGACAGTTCGTACGAGCAGTACTTC,CASSPDSSYEQYF
TRBV5-5,NA,TRBJ1-2,NA,TGTGCCAGCAGCTTTTGGGACTTGGCTAACTATGGCTACACCTTC,CASSFWDLANYGYTF
TRBV6-5,NA,TRBJ1-3,NA,TGTGCCAGCAGTTCGCAGGTCTCCTCTGGAAACACCATATATTTT,CASSSQVSSGNTIYF
TRBV2,NA,TRBJ1-2,NA,TGTGCCAGCACAACCTTCGGTCAGGGGGGCTACACCTTC,CASTTFGQGGYTF
TRBV6-5,NA,TRBJ1-1,NA,TGTGCCAGCAGTTACTCAAGTGCGGGCTCTGAAGCTTTCTTT,CASSYSSAGSEAFF
TRBV10-1,NA,TRBJ1-1,NA,TGCGCCAGCAGTGAGGCCGGGAGTAAAGCTTTCTTT,CASSEAGSKAFF
TRBV7-2,NA,TRBJ1-1,NA,TGTGCCAGCAGCCGCTGGGGGGAGTCTGAAGCTTTCTTT,CASSRWGESEAFF
TRBV28,NA,TRBJ1-2,NA,TGTGCCAGCAGCTTAACTCAGGGCCGGAACTATGGCTACACCTTC,CASSLTQGRNYGYTF
TRBV6-6,NA,TRBJ2-3,NA,TGTGCCAGCAATCTTCTGGGGCCAGGTGTAGATACGCAGTATTTT,CASNLLGPGVDTQYF
TRBV6-5,TRBD1,TRBJ1-1,NA,TGTGCCAGCAGTTACCCAGACAGGGTAGGTACTGAAGCTTTCTTT,CASSYPDRVGTEAFF
TRBV5-8,NA,TRBJ2-7,NA,TGTGCCAGCAGCTTACGACAGGATTACAGCGGAGAGTACTTC,CASSLRQDYSGEYF
TRBV19,TRBD1,TRBJ1-1,NA,TGTGCCAGTAGTATAGGACAGGGGAGGACTGAAGCTTTCTTT,CASSIGQGRTEAFF
TRBV5-4,NA,TRBJ2-1,NA,TGTGCCAGCAGCCCCGAGACGGGGAGGAATGAGCAGTTCTTC,CASSPETGRNEQFF
TRBV28,NA,TRBJ1-3,NA,TGTGCCAGCAGTTCCCTCCGGGGGGTAAGCTCTGGAAACACCATATATTTT,CASSSLRGVSSGNTIYF
TRBV5-8,NA,TRBJ1-2,NA,TGTGCCAGCAGCCGGGGAGGCTACACCTTC,CASSRGGYTF
TRBV2,NA,TRBJ2-2,NA,TGTGCCAGCAGTTGGACAACCAACACCGGGGAGCTGTTTTTT,CASSWTTNTGELFF
TRBV5-4,NA,TRBJ2-7,NA,TGTGCCAGCAGCCGGACGGGGAACTCCTACGAGCAGTACTTC,CASSRTGNSYEQYF
TRBV7-9,TRBD2,TRBJ2-1,NA,TGTGCCAGCAGCTTAGGGTCCGCGGGAGACGATGAGCAGTTCTTC,CASSLGSAGDDEQFF
TRBV9,NA,TRBJ2-3,NA,TGTGCCAGCAGCGGCTACTCATCCACAGATACGCAGTATTTT,CASSGYSSTDTQYF
TRBV10-3,TRBD1,TRBJ2-3,NA,TGTGCCATCAGTGAGTCCCGACAGGGGAGCACAGATACGCAGTATTTT,CAISESRQGSTDTQYF
TRBV7-3,TRBD2,TRBJ2-1,NA,TGTGCCAGCAGCAGCGGGACTCTGGCCTACAATGAGCAGTTCTTC,CASSSGTLAYNEQFF
TRBV5-1,NA,TRBJ1-3,NA,TGCGCCAGCAGCTTGTTCCCGGGTAGTGGCTCTGGAAACACCATATATTTT,CASSLFPGSGSGNTIYF
TRBV19,NA,TRBJ1-1,NA,TGTGCCAGTAGTATAGGCGTCCCTTTGAACACTGAAGCTTTCTTT,CASSIGVPLNTEAFF
TRBV7-3,TRBD2,TRBJ2-1,NA,TGTGCCAGCAGCTTAACTAGCGGGAGAGGCAGTGAGCAGTTCTTC,CASSLTSGRGSEQFF
TRBV28,TRBD2,TRBJ2-3,NA,TGTGCCAGCAGTAATCGCCGGACTAGCGGGACGAATACGCAGTATTTT,CASSNRRTSGTNTQYF
TRBV18,NA,TRBJ1-6,NA,TGTGCCAGCTCCCCAGCCGGGACAACCTATAATTCACCCCTCCACTTT,CASSPAGTTYNSPLHF
TRBV5-6,NA,TRBJ1-5,NA,TGTGCCAGCAGCTTTGTGACTAGAGGACAGCCCCAGCATTTT,CASSFVTRGQPQHF
TRBV2,NA,TRBJ2-3,few,TGTGCCATCCCCTCTGGACCGGGGAGTACAGATACGCAGTATTTT,CAIPSGPGSTDTQYF
TRBV20-1,NA,TRBJ1-2,NA,TGCAGTGCTAGAGATCGGGGGGGCTACACCTTC,CSARDRGGYTF
TRBV30,NA,TRBJ1-3,NA,TGTGCCTGGAGTTCTACAGGGAGGGCCTCTGGAAACACCATATATTTT,CAWSSTGRASGNTIYF
TRBV5-1,NA,TRBJ1-2,few,TGCGCCAGCAGCCCCTCCTATGGACAAAAACTTAACTATGGCTACACCTTC,CASSPSYGQKLNYGYTF
TRBV5-1,NA,TRBJ1-4,NA,TGCGCCAGCAGCATAGGGCCGGGAGCGACAACTAATGAAAAACTGTTTTTT,CASSIGPGATTNEKLFF
TRBV18,NA,TRBJ1-2,NA,TGTGCCAGCTCACCCCAACAGAACATTAACTATGGCTACACCTTC,CASSPQQNINYGYTF
TRBV4-1,NA,TRBJ1-4,few,TGCGCCAGCAGCCTGTACCCCGGGACTGGTAGGGAAAAACTGTTTTTT,CASSLYPGTGREKLFF
TRBV27,TRBD2,TRBJ2-1,NA,TGTGCCAGCAGCCTTAGCGGGATCTACAATGAGCAGTTCTTC,CASSLSGIYNEQFF
TRBV30,TRBD1,TRBJ1-4,NA,TGTGCCTGGAGCGCGACAGGGATAAATGAAAAACTGTTTTTT,CAWSATGINEKLFF
TRBV5-6,TRBD2,TRBJ2-2,NA,TGTGCCAGCAGCTTGTATGGCGGGAGGGCGGACGGGGAGCTGTTTTTT,CASSLYGGRADGELFF
TRBV7-6,NA,TRBJ2-7,NA,TGTGCCAGCAGCTTAAGAGGTGGGACATCCTACGAGCAGTACTTC,CASSLRGGTSYEQYF
TRBV13,NA,TRBJ1-3,NA,TGTGCCAGCAGCGGCCCCCGGACAGCCTCTGGAAACACCATATATTTT,CASSGPRTASGNTIYF
TRBV27,TRBD1,TRBJ1-4,NA,TGTGCCAGCAGTCGGACAGGGAGTTACGAAAAACTGTTTTTT,CASSRTGSYEKLFF
TRBV7-2,NA,TRBJ1-5,NA,TGTGCCAGCAGCTTAGCGGGTGCGGGGTTGGCCCAGCATTTT,CASSLAGAGLAQHF
TRBV19,TRBD1,TRBJ1-1,NA,TGTGCCAGTAGTATAGGCCGGGACAGGGTCCAAACTGAAGCTTTCTTT,CASSIGRDRVQTEAFF
TRBV19,NA,TRBJ1-1,NA,TGTGCCAGTTCGGACTATTTGGACACTGAAGCTTTCTTT,CASSDYLDTEAFF
TRBV7-9,TRBD1,TRBJ2-7,NA,TGTGCCAGCAGCTTCTCCGGACAGGGTCGCGAGCAGTACTTC,CASSFSGQGREQYF
TRBV6-5,NA,TRBJ2-5,NA,TGTGCCAGCAGGGACCCCGGGGTAGAGACCCAGTACTTC,CASRDPGVETQYF
TRBV5-1,NA,TRBJ2-1,NA,TGCGCCAGCAGCTTGGGAGGATCGAATGAGCAGTTCTTC,CASSLGGSNEQFF
TRBV4-1,TRBD1,TRBJ1-2,NA,TGCGCCAGCAGCCTGGGGACAGGAAATACGTACCGCTACACCTTC,CASSLGTGNTYRYTF
TRBV9,NA,TRBJ1-1,NA,TGTGCCAGCAGCGTAGGTAAAGGGGGATGGACTGAAGCTTTCTTT,CASSVGKGGWTEAFF
TRBV19,TRBD1,TRBJ1-4,NA,TGTGCCAGTAGTACCTACGGACAGGAGGTTAATGAAAAACTGTTTTTT,CASSTYGQEVNEKLFF
TRBV13,NA,TRBJ1-1,once,TGTGCCAGCAGCTTAGTGGCAGGGGCGTTGAACACTGAAGCTTTCTTT,CASSLVAGALNTEAFF
TRBV6-5,NA,TRBJ1-4,once,TGTGCCAGCAGTTCCACGGGACAAGAAAAACTGTTTTTT,CASSSTGQEKLFF
TRBV3-1/TRBV3-2,TRBD2,TRBJ2-7,NA,TGTGCCAGCAGCCACGCTAGCGGGAGGGCCTACACCTACGAGCAGTACTTC,CASSHASGRAYTYEQYF
TRBV24-1,NA,TRBJ2-2,NA,TGTGCCACCACCTCAGAAGGGGCCGGGGAGCTGTTTTTT,CATTSEGAGELFF
TRBV19,NA,TRBJ1-3,NA,TGTGCCAGTAGCCGACCTGGGGCGTCAGGAAACACCATATATTTT,CASSRPGASGNTIYF
TRBV6-5,NA,TRBJ1-5,NA,TGTGCCAGTGGGGGGTGGGTTAGCAATCAGCCCCAGCATTTT,CASGGWVSNQPQHF
TRBV19,TRBD1,TRBJ1-1,NA,TGTGCCAGTGGAAAACAGGGGAGCATGAACACTGAAGCTTTCTTT,CASGKQGSMNTEAFF
TRBV23-1,NA,TRBJ1-5,NA,TGCGCCAGCAGTCCGGGGAAACAGCCCCAGCATTTT,CASSPGKQPQHF
TRBV19,TRBD1,TRBJ1-1,NA,TGTGCCAGTAGTGTCATCCACAGGGGGGAGAAAACTGAAGCTTTCTTT,CASSVIHRGEKTEAFF
TRBV9,NA,TRBJ2-5,NA,TGTGCCAGCAGCGCGCCAGGGCTTAGGGAGACCCAGTACTTC,CASSAPGLRETQYF
TRBV11-3,TRBD2,TRBJ2-4,NA,TGTGCCAGCAGCCCCGGACTAGCCTCCATTCAGTACTTC,CASSPGLASIQYF